The next 25 T cell receptor beta chains were all read from a single sample in a study of blood T cell repertoires in COVID-19. Clones were read by immunoSEQ multiplex PCR, and TCRdb kept only the in-frame ones, dropping some. The sample has around 470,000 clones, about 92% seen once. Source material: PBMCs or T cells enriched from blood (not recorded which). The receptors come from a man aged 18 to 29 who had recovered from COVID-19.

The V call is TRBV9, the J call TRBJ2-1; 12 bases match TRBD2. In germline, CDR1 is SGDLS, CDR2 YYNGEE. The CDR3 extends over 14 amino acids. The V gene end was trimmed by 3 bases and the J gene end by 8 bases; junction bases not matched to a gene: 3. This chain's CDR3 is CASSASGRADEQFF. The CDR3 DNA follows: TGTGCCAGCAGCGCTAGCGGGAGGGCCGATGAGCAGTTCTTC.

V usage is TRBV6-5 and J usage is TRBJ1-1; D unresolved. CDR1 is MNHEY and CDR2 is SVGAGI in the germline V gene. The CDR3 is made up of 12 amino acids. Trimming stripped 4 bases from V and 6 bases from J, with 9 bases between. CDR3 protein: CASSSVMAEAFF. DNA for the CDR3: TGTGCCAGCAGTTCAGTCATGGCTGAAGCTTTCTTT.

The chain has TRBV5-1 and TRBJ2-2; tentatively, D is TRBD2 (6 bases). This CDR3 comprises 15 residues. CDR1 is SGHRS, CDR2 YFSETQ, per germline. The ends were cut back, 0 bases at V and 6 bases at J, with 12 bases in the middle. Written as DNA, the CDR3 is TGCGCCAGCAGCTTGGTGGCAGGAGGGGCCGGGGAGCTGTTTTTT. Protein product: CASSLVAGGAGELFF.

This rearrangement joins TRBV2 to TRBJ1-2; tentative D call: TRBD1 (5 bases). Trimming took 5 bases from V and 12 from J, leaving 22 bases between them. The CDR3 contains 14 residues. Germline CDR1 and CDR2: SNHLY and FYNNEI. The CDR3 protein is CASSSRGGATSHTF. CDR3 bases: TGTGCCAGCAGTAGTAGGGGAGGTGCAACTTCTCACACCTTC. Full variable domain (missing parts from reference TRBV2 and TRBJ1-2): EPEVTQTPSHQVTQMGQEVILRCVPISNHLYFYWYRQILGQKVEFLVSFYNNEISEKSEIFDDQFSVERPDGSNFTLKIRSTKLEDSAMYFCASSSRGGATSHTFGSGTRLTVV.

This chain links TRBV19 with TRBJ2-2; TRBD2 matches at 12 bases. The CDR3 contains 18 residues. The V and J ends lost 3 bases and 0 bases, in that order; junction bases with no gene match: 5. Germline lookup yields CDR1 LNHDA and CDR2 SQIVND (reference sequence). The CDR3 region is CASSIQGLAGSNTGELFF. The CDR3 nucleotides read TGTGCCAGTAGTATCCAGGGACTAGCGGGTTCGAACACCGGGGAGCTGTTTTTT.

This chain uses TRBV4-1 with TRBJ1-2; no definite D call. Germline-derived CDR1 and CDR2 are MGHRA and YSYEKL. The ends were cut back, 5 bases at V and 7 bases at J, with 11 bases in the middle. The CDR3 consists of 12 residues. The CDR3 bases are TGCGCCAGCAGCTCCAGCGGCCGTGGCTACACCTTC. It yields the protein CASSSSGRGYTF.

The chain has TRBV19 and TRBJ1-6; D possibly corresponds to TRBD1 (6 bases). This CDR3 is 14 amino acids long. The V gene lost 3 bases and the J gene lost 8 bases, with 11 bases spanning the gap. CDR1 is LNHDA, CDR2 SQIVND, per germline (reference sequence). The CDR3: CASSIGTPDSPLHF. The CDR3 DNA sequence: TGTGCCAGTAGTATCGGGACACCCGATTCACCCCTCCACTTT.

Only a few counts were recorded for this clone. The rearrangement joins TRBV19 to TRBJ1-1; D perhaps matches TRBD1 (5 bases). The germline V gene has CDR1 LNHDA and CDR2 SQIVND (reference sequence). Trimming cost V 4 bases and J 0 bases, with 9 bases left between them. The CDR3 runs 14 residues. CDR3 DNA: TGTGCCAGTAGTACCAGACAGTTGAACACTGAAGCTTTCTTT. It translates to CASSTRQLNTEAFF.

This chain connects TRBV2 to TRBJ1-5, with D tentatively TRBD1 (5 bases). Trimming removed 4 bases from V and 1 base from J, with 11 bases in between. CDR1 SNHLY and CDR2 FYNNEI come from the germline V gene. This CDR3 has 15 amino acids. In nucleotides, the CDR3 is TGTGCCAGCAGTGGGGGCCCGGACAGCAATCAGCCCCAGCATTTT. This gives the protein CASSGGPDSNQPQHF.

This clone has just one count. The chain joins TRBV10-1 to TRBJ2-1; the D gene is possibly TRBD1 (5 bases). In germline, CDR1 is WNHNN, CDR2 SYGVQD (reference sequence). CDR3 length equals 14 residues. V lost 1 base, J lost 6 bases, and 10 bases lay in between. CDR3 residues: CASSELGARNEQFF. In DNA, the CDR3 is TGCGCCAGCAGTGAGTTAGGGGCCCGCAATGAGCAGTTCTTC.

This sequence joins TRBV11-2 and TRBJ1-1, with TRBD1 matching 8 bases. This CDR3 has 15 amino acids. Germline CDR1 reads SGHAT; CDR2 reads FQNNGV. V shed 5 bases and J 7 bases; nucleotides not matched to a gene: 12. The CDR3: CASSEYTRGQDEAFF. As DNA, the CDR3 is TGTGCCAGCAGCGAATACACCAGGGGGCAGGATGAAGCTTTCTTT.

The gene calls are TRBV30 and TRBJ1-3; D gene unclear. In germline, CDR1 is GTSNPN, CDR2 SVGIG (reference sequence). CDR3 length: 12 amino acids. Trimming removed 5 bases at V and 7 bases at J, with 12 bases between. The CDR3 is CAWGLGENTIYF. The CDR3, as DNA: TGTGCCTGGGGACTGGGCGAGAACACCATATATTTT.

The rearrangement joins TRBV18 to TRBJ1-2, with D possibly being TRBD1 (6 bases). Trimming pared 0 bases from V and 7 bases from J, leaving 15 bases between. Looked up from germline, CDR1 is KGHSH and CDR2 is LQKENI. CDR3 length equals 15 residues. For the CDR3, the DNA is TGTGCCAGCTCACCACCGTCGACAGGACTGAGTGGCTACACCTTC. It codes for CASSPPSTGLSGYTF.

The J gene is TRBJ1-3, the V gene TRBV4-1, with 7 bases aligning to TRBD1. This CDR3 contains 15 residues. Germline V gene sequence: CDR1 MGHRA, CDR2 YSYEKL. Germline trimming cut 5 bases from V and 2 bases from J; bases unmatched to any gene: 6. CDR3 region: CASSTRQGPGNTIYF. In DNA, the CDR3 is TGCGCCAGCAGCACCCGACAGGGACCTGGAAACACCATATATTTT.

This chain links TRBV15 with TRBJ1-6; perhaps TRBD1 as D (5 bases). The V and J ends lost 1 base and 8 bases respectively, with 12 bases between them. The CDR3 has 15 residues. The V gene's germline CDR1 is LNHNV and CDR2 YYDKDF (reference sequence). CDR3 loop: CATSRAGAGHSPLHF. The CDR3 DNA follows: TGTGCCACCAGCAGAGCTGGGGCAGGGCATTCACCCCTCCACTTT.

This clone was counted a single time. For the CDR3, the DNA is TGCGCCAGCAGCCAAGTTGGGGGACAGGGCTATTCACCCCTCCACTTT. Amino acid sequence: CASSQVGGQGYSPLHF. V and J are TRBV4-1 and TRBJ1-6; 9 nucleotides agree with TRBD1. V shed 1 base and J 8 bases; nucleotides not matched to a gene: 6. The CDR3 is 16 amino acids. Per the germline V gene, CDR1 is MGHRA and CDR2 is YSYEKL.

To note about this clone: Sequence at one end of the junction differs from germline and may be a read error. The chain has TRBV5-1 and TRBJ2-2, with D possibly matching TRBD1 (6 bases). Germline V gene data show CDR1 as SGHRS and CDR2 as YFSETQ. The CDR3 is 15 residues long. The CDR3 DNA reads TGCGCCAGCAGTAAAAGTACAGGGAACCCCGGGGAGCTGTTTTTT. This gives the protein CASSKSTGNPGELFF.

The J gene is TRBJ2-1, the V gene TRBV5-1, with no clear D. Germline CDR1 and CDR2: SGHRS and YFSETQ. V shed 4 bases and J shed 9 bases, with 14 bases lying between them. The CDR3 loop spans 13 amino acids. The CDR3 region is CASSLSAQSEQFF. The CDR3 coding sequence is TGCGCCAGCAGCCTGAGTGCCCAATCTGAGCAGTTCTTC.

The chain recombines TRBV4-1 with TRBJ2-2; D unresolved. Germline-derived CDR1 and CDR2 are MGHRA and YSYEKL. V gave up 0 bases and J gave up 10 bases, with 9 bases separating them. The CDR3 length is 13 residues. The CDR3 sequence: CASSQEAQEELFF. In DNA form, the CDR3 reads TGCGCCAGCAGCCAAGAGGCCCAGGAGGAGCTGTTTTTT.

The V and J genes are TRBV19 and TRBJ2-1, with 11 bases identical to TRBD2. This CDR3 comprises 17 residues. With 8 bases clipped from V and 0 bases from J, the junction kept 9 bases outside the gene matches. Germline-derived CDR1 and CDR2 are LNHDA and SQIVND (reference sequence). The CDR3 is CASSWASGRNSYNEQFF. The CDR3 region has the DNA TGTGCCAGTTCCTGGGCTAGCGGGAGGAACTCCTACAATGAGCAGTTCTTC.

The V and J genes are TRBV10-2 and TRBJ1-2; a weak D match, TRBD1 (5 bases). The germline V and J ends were trimmed by 6 bases and 4 bases, with 27 bases remaining between them. CDR3 length: 18 residues. Germline V gives CDR1 WSHSY, CDR2 SAAADI. CDR3 protein: CASSQGFRSAEGPYGYTF. CDR3 DNA: TGCGCCAGCAGCCAGGGTTTTAGGTCCGCGGAGGGACCCTATGGCTACACCTTC.

V gene TRBV27 combines with J gene TRBJ2-1; 12 positions agree with TRBD2. CDR1 MNHEY and CDR2 SMNVEV come from the germline V gene (reference sequence). The CDR3 totals 18 residues. V was clipped by 0 bases and J by 7 bases; unmatched bases: 10. In DNA form, the CDR3 reads TGTGCCAGCAGTTTATCGAGGGCAGGACTAGCGGGAAGGAATGAGCAGTTCTTC. Translated: CASSLSRAGLAGRNEQFF.

V usage is TRBV6-1 and J usage is TRBJ1-6; tentative D call: TRBD1 (6 bases). V lost 1 base and J lost 14, with 9 bases in between. Per germline, CDR1 MNHNS and CDR2 SASEGT. The CDR3 runs 12 residues. CDR3 protein: CASSEDGGTLHF. The DNA of the CDR3 is TGTGCCAGCAGTGAAGATGGGGGCACCCTCCACTTT.

The genes are TRBV4-1 and TRBJ1-1, with D maybe TRBD1 (6 bases). Germline V gene data show CDR1 as MGHRA and CDR2 as YSYEKL. The CDR3 runs to 16 residues. V lost 1 base and J 3 bases, leaving 15 bases between the germline ends. In DNA form, the CDR3 reads TGCGCCAGCAGCCAAGCCACAGGGAGCGCTTACACTGAAGCTTTCTTT. Protein sequence: CASSQATGSAYTEAFF.

A note on this clone: Different DNA sequences within this sample yield the same CDR3. This chain links TRBV10-2 with TRBJ1-2; D is uncertain. Germline CDR1 WSHSY, CDR2 SAAADI. V was cut by 0 bases and J by 4 bases, with 12 bases left in between. This CDR3 is 15 amino acids long. The CDR3: CASSESGGAGYGYTF. CDR3 DNA: TGCGCCAGCAGTGAGTCGGGAGGTGCCGGCTATGGCTACACCTTC.